The next 22 T cell receptor beta chains were all read from a single sample in a study of PD-L1 blockade in urothelial cancer. Only in-frame clones appear in the TCRdb table, and some are missing; sequencing was by immunoSEQ multiplex PCR. The sample lists about 72,000 clones, 80% to 85% occurring once. This specimen consisted of PBMCs, obtained around atezolizumab (anti-PD-L1) treatment. These receptor sequences come from a man aged 70 or older with urothelial cancer.

The gene calls are TRBV29-1 and TRBJ2-1; weak D call: TRBD2 (5 bases). V was shortened by 7 bases and J by 0 bases, with 13 bases between the two germline ends. Germline V gene lookup returns CDR1 SQVTM and CDR2 ANQGSEA. This CDR3 is built from 14 residues. DNA for the CDR3: TGCAGCGCCGGAGACACTAGCTCCTACAATGAGCAGTTCTTC. It is translated as CSAGDTSSYNEQFF.

This clone was counted a single time. The gene calls are TRBV18 and TRBJ2-4, with 10 bases lining up with TRBD2. Germline values: CDR1 KGHSH, CDR2 LQKENI. The ends lost 3 bases at V and 5 bases at J; junction bases unmatched: 7. This CDR3 spans 16 amino acids. CDR3 DNA: TGTGCCAGCTCACCGGGACTAGCGACTTTAGAAAACATTCAGTACTTC. Translating it yields CASSPGLATLENIQYF.

The rearrangement links TRBV7-2 to TRBJ2-3; 8 bases are shared with TRBD2. Germline V lookup: CDR1 SGHTA, CDR2 FQGNSA. This CDR3 has 15 residues. Germline trimming cut 5 bases from V and 2 bases from J; bases unmatched to any gene: 6. CDR3 loop: CASSPGGVPTDTQYF. CDR3 bases: TGTGCCAGCAGCCCCGGGGGGGTTCCCACAGATACGCAGTATTTT.

V and J are TRBV28 and TRBJ1-2; TRBD1 aligns across 7 bases. V lost 7 bases, J lost 5 bases, and 4 bases stayed unmatched. The CDR3 sequence is 12 residues long. Germline CDR1 and CDR2: MDHEN and SYDVKM. CDR3 loop: CASTRTGYGYTF. CDR3 sequence (DNA): TGTGCCAGCACCCGGACAGGTTATGGCTACACCTTC.

The chain links TRBV5-5 to TRBJ1-5; no clear D. Per the germline V gene, CDR1 is SGHKS and CDR2 is YYEKEE (reference sequence). The CDR3 is 13 amino acids. Trimming cost V 2 bases and J 6 bases, with 9 bases left between them. The CDR3 here is CASSFGEAQPQHF. The CDR3 coding sequence is TGTGCCAGCAGCTTTGGGGAGGCTCAGCCCCAGCATTTT.

The chain links TRBV28 to TRBJ2-7, with 11 bases fitting TRBD2. The CDR3 consists of 18 residues. Germline V gives CDR1 MDHEN, CDR2 SYDVKM. J was trimmed by 3 bases and V by 3 bases; bases with no gene match: 13. CDR3 protein: CASSFGRLAGGYDYEQYF. The CDR3 DNA sequence: TGTGCCAGCAGTTTCGGTCGGCTAGCGGGAGGCTACGACTACGAGCAGTACTTC.

The V gene is TRBV28, the J gene TRBJ2-3; 9 nucleotides line up with TRBD2. CDR3 length: 14 residues. V shed 7 bases, J shed 7 bases, and the junction held 9 bases outside the gene matches. The germline V gene has CDR1 MDHEN and CDR2 SYDVKM. CDR3 loop: CASISGRTGNTQYF. The CDR3 bases are TGTGCCAGCATTAGCGGGAGAACGGGAAATACGCAGTATTTT.

The chain carries TRBV18 and TRBJ2-7, with D unresolved. The CDR3 runs to 13 residues. Germline loops: CDR1 KGHSH, CDR2 LQKENI. Trimming stripped 4 bases from V and 1 base from J, with 8 bases between. The CDR3 coding sequence is TGTGCCAGCTCACAGTCCACTTCCTACGAGCAGTACTTC. Encoded protein: CASSQSTSYEQYF. The whole variable domain, filled in from reference TRBV18 and TRBJ2-7, reads NAGVMQNPRHLVRRRGQEARLRCSPMKGHSHVYWYRQLPEEGLKFMVYLQKENIIDESGMPKERFSAEFPKEGPSILRIQQVVRGDSAAYFCASSQSTSYEQYFGPGTRLTVT.

This clone was seen a handful of times. This chain connects TRBV7-8 to TRBJ2-2; 11 bases align to TRBD1. Germline assignment: CDR1 SGHVS and CDR2 FQNEAQ. V lost 5 bases and J lost 5; bases outside the gene matches: 13. This CDR3 region has 18 residues. For the CDR3, the DNA is TGTGCCAGCAGCACCAAGAATCCCGGGACAGGGGGAACCGGGGAGCTGTTTTTT. Residues: CASSTKNPGTGGTGELFF.

The V and J genes are TRBV2 and TRBJ2-1; possibly TRBD2 for D (5 bases). The CDR3 is 13 amino acids. In germline, CDR1 is SNHLY, CDR2 FYNNEI. The V end lost 7 bases, the J end lost 8 bases, and 15 bases lay between the germline ends. The CDR3 spells CASTPRRTDEQFF. In nucleotides, the CDR3 is TGTGCCAGCACCCCTAGGAGGACCGATGAGCAGTTCTTC.

This chain connects TRBV5-1 to TRBJ1-3; D remains unclear. V lost 8 bases to trimming and J lost 4 bases, with 4 bases between them. CDR3 length equals 10 residues. The germline gives CDR1 SGHRS, CDR2 YFSETQ. The CDR3 loop reads CARSGNTIYF. The CDR3 DNA follows: TGCGCCAGGTCGGGAAACACCATATATTTT. The variable domain in full, completed from reference TRBV5-1 and TRBJ1-3, reads KAGVTQTPRYLIKTRGQQVTLSCSPISGHRSVSWYQQTPGQGLQFLFEYFSETQRNKGNFPGRFSGRQFSNSRSEMNVSTLELGDSALYLCARSGNTIYFGEGSWLTVV.

This rearrangement joins TRBV7-7 to TRBJ2-7, with TRBD2 matching over 10 bases. Germline trimming cut 6 bases from V and 4 bases from J; bases unmatched to any gene: 9. The CDR3 runs 15 residues. Germline V CDR1 and CDR2: SSHAT, FNYEAQ (reference sequence). The CDR3 sequence: CASSPLAGVVYEQYF. In nucleotides, the CDR3 is TGTGCCAGCAGTCCCCTAGCGGGAGTTGTATACGAGCAGTACTTC. The full variable domain, rest sourced from reference TRBV7-7 and TRBJ2-7, is GAGVSQSPRYKVTKRGQDVTLRCDPISSHATLYWYQQALGQGPEFLTYFNYEAQPDKSGLPSDRFSAERPEGSISTLTIQRTEQRDSAMYRCASSPLAGVVYEQYFGPGTRLTVT.

This clone showed up just once. The chain is built from TRBV6-1 and TRBJ1-5; 11 bases align to TRBD1. J was trimmed by 9 bases and V by 5 bases; bases with no gene match: 6. Germline CDR1 MNHNS, CDR2 SASEGT. The CDR3 spans 14 residues. CDR3: CASSSGTGGGPQHF. CDR3 DNA: TGTGCCAGCAGTTCCGGGACAGGGGGAGGGCCCCAGCATTTT.

This chain links TRBV5-8 with TRBJ2-4, with D maybe TRBD2 (6 bases). Germline-derived CDR1 and CDR2 are SGHTS and YDEGEE. This CDR3 is built from 14 residues. V dropped 3 bases and J dropped 3 bases, with 10 bases sitting between them. Written as DNA, the CDR3 is TGTGCCAGCAGCTGGCGGGGTGTCAAAAACATTCAGTACTTC. It yields the protein CASSWRGVKNIQYF.

The gene calls are TRBV10-2 and TRBJ2-2, with 13 nucleotides matching TRBD2. The V gene end was trimmed by 4 bases and the J gene end by 5 bases; junction bases not matched to a gene: 1. Germline assignment: CDR1 WSHSY and CDR2 SAAADI. This CDR3 is built from 15 residues. CDR3 residues: CASSGLAGGTGELFF. The CDR3 DNA reads TGCGCCAGCAGTGGACTAGCGGGAGGAACCGGGGAGCTGTTTTTT.

The rearrangement uses TRBV7-3 and TRBJ2-5; maybe TRBD1 (5 bases). CDR1 is SGHTA and CDR2 is FQGTGA in the germline V gene. The CDR3 is 14 amino acids. Trimming removed 1 base at V and 5 bases at J, with 11 bases between. The CDR3 DNA is TGTGCCAGCAGCTTAATGGCAGGGCTGGAGACCCAGTACTTC. Encoded protein: CASSLMAGLETQYF. Combining the CDR3 with reference TRBV7-3 and TRBJ2-5 gives the whole variable domain GAGVSQTPSNKVTEKGKYVELRCDPISGHTALYWYRQSLGQGPEFLIYFQGTGAADDSGLPNDRFFAVRPEGSVSTLKIQRTERGDSAVYLCASSLMAGLETQYFGPGTRLLVL.

This clone was picked up a small number of times. This chain links TRBV30 with TRBJ2-3; D is perhaps TRBD2 (5 bases). Germline CDR1 and CDR2: GTSNPN and SVGIG (reference sequence). With 1 base removed from V and 6 bases from J, the gap between germline ends came to 14 bases. This CDR3 has 14 amino acids. This CDR3 reads CAWSDRRVRDTQYF. The CDR3 nucleotides read TGTGCCTGGAGTGATAGGCGGGTGCGGGATACGCAGTATTTT. The entire variable domain, with the rest obtained from reference TRBV30 and TRBJ2-3, is as follows: SQTIHQWPATLVQPVGSPLSLECTVEGTSNPNLYWYRQAAGRGLQLLFYSVGIGQISSEVPQNLSASRPQDRQFILSSKKLLLSDSGFYLCAWSDRRVRDTQYFGPGTRLTVL.

This clone was observed a few times. This chain connects TRBV19 to TRBJ1-5, with 9 bases fitting TRBD1. The CDR3 is 14 amino acids. CDR1 is LNHDA and CDR2 is SQIVND in the germline V gene (reference sequence). The trim removed 5 bases at V and 7 bases at J, leaving 6 bases unmatched. The CDR3 DNA reads TGTGCCAGTAGTTCCCGGACAGGGGTCCAGCCCCAGCATTTT. Protein sequence: CASSSRTGVQPQHF. Supplemented by reference TRBV19 and TRBJ1-5, the full variable domain reads DGGITQSPKYLFRKEGQNVTLSCEQNLNHDAMYWYRQDPGQGLRLIYYSQIVNDFQKGDIAEGYSVSREKKESFPLTVTSAQKNPTAFYLCASSSRTGVQPQHFGDGTRLSIL.

The chain is built from TRBV30 and TRBJ1-1; 9 bases map to TRBD1. The CDR3 sequence is 14 residues long. CDR1 and CDR2 from the germline V gene are GTSNPN and SVGIG (reference sequence). The trim removed 0 bases at V and 7 bases at J, leaving 6 bases unmatched. DNA for the CDR3: TGTGCCTGGAGTGTAGGACAGGGGAAGGTTGAAGCTTTCTTT. This translates into CAWSVGQGKVEAFF.

This rearrangement joins TRBV7-7 to TRBJ2-1; tentative D call: TRBD2 (6 bases). The CDR3 runs 13 residues. Germline-derived CDR1 and CDR2 are SSHAT and FNYEAQ (reference sequence). V lost 5 bases and J 6 bases, leaving 11 bases between the germline ends. The CDR3, as DNA: TGTGCCAGCAGCCCTTCTAGCGCCAATGAGCAGTTCTTC. Its protein product is CASSPSSANEQFF.

The V call is TRBV15, the J call TRBJ2-1; TRBD1 agrees at 7 bases. The CDR3 length is 15 residues. V shed 5 bases, J shed 3 bases, and the junction held 7 bases outside the gene matches. The germline V gene encodes CDR1 LNHNV and CDR2 YYDKDF (reference sequence). The CDR3 protein is CATSGRQGLYNEQFF. Here the CDR3 DNA reads TGTGCCACCAGCGGCCGACAGGGCCTCTACAATGAGCAGTTCTTC.

This clone was detected only once. The DNA of the CDR3 is TGTGCCAGCAGCTTATCATATGAGCAGTTCTTC. It codes for CASSLSYEQFF. The chain employs TRBV7-9 and TRBJ2-1; D unresolved. Trimming removed 2 bases from V and 8 bases from J, with 4 bases in between. Germline V gene data show CDR1 as SEHNR and CDR2 as FQNEAQ (reference sequence). This CDR3 region has 11 residues.